The rows below give T cell receptor beta chains drawn from one sample of a study of cytomegalovirus exposure and HLA in healthy donors. Clones were read by immunoSEQ multiplex PCR, and TCRdb kept only the in-frame ones, dropping some. The repertoire has about 200,000 clones, 80% to 85% of them found once; the top ten carry 2.7%. Material: PBMCs. These receptors originate from a woman between 35 and 50 years old in good health and CMV-seronegative. Each CDR3 is given with its conserved first and last residue. The D gene is left open where the match is weak. Where a row states a size, it is once, few, many or the class of an expanded clone; other rows omit it.

d_call,j_call,clone_size,v_call,cdr3_aa,cdr3_nt
-,TRBJ2-7,-,TRBV7-3,CASSPGAGSGVPYEQYF,TGTGCCAGCAGCCCCGGGGCCGGGAGTGGGGTCCCCTACGAGCAGTACTTC
TRBD2,TRBJ2-2,-,TRBV6-1,CASSENWGLATGELFF,TGTGCCAGCAGTGAGAACTGGGGACTAGCGACCGGGGAGCTGTTTTTT
TRBD1,TRBJ2-2,-,TRBV27,CASSGQGSGELFF,TGTGCCAGCAGTGGACAGGGTTCCGGGGAGCTGTTTTTT
TRBD2,TRBJ2-3,-,TRBV18,CASSPPYSGRISDTQYF,TGTGCCAGCTCACCACCGTATAGCGGGAGGATCTCAGATACGCAGTATTTT
TRBD2,TRBJ2-1,few,TRBV28,CASSLRLAGGGGEQFF,TGTGCCAGCAGTCTCCGACTAGCGGGAGGAGGGGGGGAGCAGTTCTTC
-,TRBJ2-3,few,TRBV5-1,CASSPYTSTDTQYF,TGCGCCAGCAGCCCCTATACGAGCACAGATACGCAGTATTTT
-,TRBJ2-3,-,TRBV27,CASSLSGDTQYF,TGTGCCAGCAGTTTATCCGGAGATACGCAGTATTTT
TRBD1,TRBJ2-4,-,TRBV27,CASSSDRGRSFQYF,TGTGCCAGCAGTTCTGACAGGGGAAGGTCCTTTCAGTACTTC
-,TRBJ2-7,few,TRBV28,CASSPVPPYEQYF,TGTGCCAGCAGCCCGGTACCACCCTACGAGCAGTACTTC
-,TRBJ1-4,-,TRBV2,CASSSGPLNEKLFF,TGTGCCAGCAGTAGTGGGCCGCTTAATGAAAAACTGTTTTTT
-,TRBJ1-4,-,TRBV4-2,CASSQPDGGGGLFF,TGTGCCAGCAGCCAACCTGACGGGGGGGGCGGACTGTTTTTT
-,TRBJ1-2,-,TRBV25-1,CASKEQNNYGYTF,TGTGCCAGCAAGGAGCAGAACAACTATGGCTACACCTTC
TRBD2,TRBJ2-3,-,TRBV9,CASSGRLAVTTDTQYF,TGTGCCAGCAGCGGCCGACTAGCGGTCACCACAGATACGCAGTATTTT
TRBD2,TRBJ2-5,-,TRBV28,CASLAGRQETQYF,TGTGCCAGCTTAGCGGGAAGGCAAGAGACCCAGTACTTC
TRBD2,TRBJ2-7,-,TRBV10-3,CAISEGASGTSSEQYF,TGTGCCATCAGTGAGGGAGCTAGCGGGACTAGCTCCGAGCAGTACTTC
TRBD1,TRBJ2-3,-,TRBV6-1,CASSARQGGKNTDTQYF,TGTGCCAGCAGTGCCCGACAGGGGGGCAAAAACACAGATACGCAGTATTTT
TRBD2,TRBJ2-4,once,TRBV5-1,CASSWDLAGGSNIQYF,TGCGCCAGCAGCTGGGACCTGGCGGGAGGTAGTAACATTCAGTACTTC
TRBD1,TRBJ2-1,-,TRBV6-1,CASIPGQGWNEQFF,TGTGCCAGCATCCCGGGACAGGGGTGGAATGAGCAGTTCTTC
-,TRBJ2-4,-,TRBV2,CASQGLAKNIQYF,TGTGCCAGCCAGGGCCTAGCCAAAAACATTCAGTACTTC
-,TRBJ1-3,few,TRBV6-1,CAIPATGSGNTIYF,TGTGCCATACCAGCCACGGGTTCCGGAAACACCATATATTTT
TRBD2,TRBJ2-1,-,TRBV5-1,CASSQRLAGGGSNNEQFF,TGCGCCAGCAGCCAGCGACTAGCGGGAGGAGGTTCTAACAATGAGCAGTTCTTC
-,TRBJ2-1,few,TRBV2,CASRRDTYNEQFF,TGTGCCAGCCGAAGGGACACCTACAATGAGCAGTTCTTC
TRBD1,TRBJ2-7,-,TRBV29-1,CSAGTGNEQYF,TGCAGCGCCGGGACAGGTAACGAGCAGTACTTC
TRBD1,TRBJ1-2,-,TRBV6-5,CASNSEYRGGYTF,TGTGCCAGCAACTCAGAATACAGGGGCGGCTACACCTTC
TRBD2,TRBJ2-1,-,TRBV9,CASSVAGLGNEQFF,TGTGCCAGCAGCGTAGCTGGACTAGGTAATGAGCAGTTCTTC
TRBD2,TRBJ2-1,-,TRBV7-9,CASSLAPTSAHNEQFF,TGTGCCAGCAGCTTAGCGCCAACTAGCGCCCACAATGAGCAGTTCTTC
TRBD1,TRBJ2-2,-,TRBV5-5,CASSLDVHRGSIGELFF,TGTGCCAGCAGCTTGGACGTCCACAGGGGGTCAATCGGGGAGCTGTTTTTT
-,TRBJ2-7,-,TRBV10-2,CASSRGMAYEQYF,TGCGCCAGCAGCCGAGGAATGGCCTACGAGCAGTACTTC
-,TRBJ1-1,-,TRBV18,CASSLTANTEAFF,TGTGCCAGCTCCCTGACAGCAAACACTGAAGCTTTCTTT
-,TRBJ2-3,-,TRBV5-1,CASSWGDVTSTDTQYF,TGCGCCAGCAGCTGGGGGGACGTCACTAGCACAGATACGCAGTATTTT
-,TRBJ2-6,-,TRBV18,CASSPVADGANVLTF,TGTGCCAGCTCACCCGTGGCGGATGGGGCCAACGTCCTGACTTTC
TRBD1,TRBJ2-7,-,TRBV6-5,CASSQSDRYYEQYF,TGTGCCAGCAGCCAATCGGACAGGTACTACGAGCAGTACTTC
TRBD1,TRBJ2-7,few,TRBV4-1,CASSQDLRGTGYSYEQYF,TGCGCCAGCAGCCAAGACTTACGCGGGACAGGGTACTCCTACGAGCAGTACTTC
-,TRBJ1-1,-,TRBV7-9,CASSYIPEAQAFF,TGTGCCAGCAGCTACATACCGGAGGCTCAAGCTTTCTTT
-,TRBJ2-3,-,TRBV2,CASRDRTLGGTDTQYF,TGTGCCAGCAGGGATCGAACACTCGGGGGCACAGATACGCAGTATTTT
-,TRBJ2-2,-,TRBV7-2,CASSLYTGELFF,TGTGCCAGCAGCCTATACACCGGGGAGCTGTTTTTT
TRBD1,TRBJ1-2,-,TRBV6-1,CASTGQTSVYGYTF,TGTGCCAGCACGGGACAGACGTCCGTCTATGGCTACACCTTC
-,TRBJ1-5,-,TRBV7-9,CASSSPGSGNQPQHF,TGTGCCAGCAGCTCACCAGGGTCTGGCAATCAGCCCCAGCATTTT
-,TRBJ2-3,-,TRBV27,CASRGVADTQYF,TGTGCCAGCAGGGGCGTAGCAGATACGCAGTATTTT